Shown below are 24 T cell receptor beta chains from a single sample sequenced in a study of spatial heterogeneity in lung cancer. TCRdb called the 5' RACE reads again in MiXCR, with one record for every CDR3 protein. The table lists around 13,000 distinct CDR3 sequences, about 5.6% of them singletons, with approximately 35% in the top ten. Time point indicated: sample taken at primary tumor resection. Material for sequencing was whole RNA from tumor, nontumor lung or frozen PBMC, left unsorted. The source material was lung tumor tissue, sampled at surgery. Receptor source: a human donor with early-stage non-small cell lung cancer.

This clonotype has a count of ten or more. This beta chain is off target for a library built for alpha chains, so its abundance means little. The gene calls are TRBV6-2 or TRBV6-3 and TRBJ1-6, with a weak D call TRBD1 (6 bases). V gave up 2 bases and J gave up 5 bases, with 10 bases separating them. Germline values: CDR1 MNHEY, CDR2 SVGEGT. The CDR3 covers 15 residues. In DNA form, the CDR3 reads TGTGCCAGCAGTTACGGACAGTCGAATAATTCACCCCTCCACTTT. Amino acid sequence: CASSYGQSNNSPLHF.

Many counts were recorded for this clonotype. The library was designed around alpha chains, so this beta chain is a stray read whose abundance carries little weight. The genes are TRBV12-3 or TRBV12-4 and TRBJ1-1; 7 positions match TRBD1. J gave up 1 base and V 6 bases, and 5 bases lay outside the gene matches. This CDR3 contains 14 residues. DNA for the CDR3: TGTGCCAGCAGCCGACAGGGTCAGAACACTGAAGCTTTCTTT. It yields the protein CASSRQGQNTEAFF.

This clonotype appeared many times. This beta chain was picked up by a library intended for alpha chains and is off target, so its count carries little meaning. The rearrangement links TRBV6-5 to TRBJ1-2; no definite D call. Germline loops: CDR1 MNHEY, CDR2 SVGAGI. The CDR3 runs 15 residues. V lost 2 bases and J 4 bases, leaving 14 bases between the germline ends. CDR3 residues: CASSYEFGSGYGYTF. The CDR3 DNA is TGTGCCAGCAGTTACGAGTTTGGGTCTGGCTATGGCTACACCTTC.

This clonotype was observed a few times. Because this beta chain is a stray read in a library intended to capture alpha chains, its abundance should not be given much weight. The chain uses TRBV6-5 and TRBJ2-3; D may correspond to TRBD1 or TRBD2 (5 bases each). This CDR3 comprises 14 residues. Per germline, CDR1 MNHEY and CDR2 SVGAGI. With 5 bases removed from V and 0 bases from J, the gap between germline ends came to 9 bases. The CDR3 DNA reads TGTGCCAGCAGTCTGGGACGGAGCACAGATACGCAGTATTTT. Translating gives CASSLGRSTDTQYF.

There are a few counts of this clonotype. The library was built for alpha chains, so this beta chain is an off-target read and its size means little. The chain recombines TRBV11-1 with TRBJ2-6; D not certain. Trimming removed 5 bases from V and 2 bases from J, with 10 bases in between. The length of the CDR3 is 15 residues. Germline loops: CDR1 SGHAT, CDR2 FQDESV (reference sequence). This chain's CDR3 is CASSTLGAGANVLTF. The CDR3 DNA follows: TGTGCCAGCAGCACCCTAGGTGCTGGGGCCAACGTCCTGACTTTC.

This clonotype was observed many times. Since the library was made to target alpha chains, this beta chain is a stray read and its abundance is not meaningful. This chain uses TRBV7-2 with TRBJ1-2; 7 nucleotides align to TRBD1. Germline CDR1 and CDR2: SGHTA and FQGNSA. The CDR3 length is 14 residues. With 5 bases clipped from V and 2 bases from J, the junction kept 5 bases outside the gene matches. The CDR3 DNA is TGTGCCAGCAGCCCGACAGGGTTGAACTATGGCTACACCTTC. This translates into CASSPTGLNYGYTF. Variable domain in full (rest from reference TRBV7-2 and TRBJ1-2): GAGVSQSPSNKVTEKGKDVELRCDPISGHTALYWYRQSLGQGLEFLIYFQGNSAPDKSGLPSDRFSAERTGGSVSTLTIQRTQQEDSAVYLCASSPTGLNYGYTFGSGTRLTVV.

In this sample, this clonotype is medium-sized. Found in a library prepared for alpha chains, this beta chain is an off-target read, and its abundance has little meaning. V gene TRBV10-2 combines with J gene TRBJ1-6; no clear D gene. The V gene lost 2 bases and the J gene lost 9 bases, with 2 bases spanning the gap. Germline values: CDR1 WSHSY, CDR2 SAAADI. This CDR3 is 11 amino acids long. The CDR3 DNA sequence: TGCGCCAGCAGTGAGGGTTCACCCCTCCACTTT. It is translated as CASSEGSPLHF.

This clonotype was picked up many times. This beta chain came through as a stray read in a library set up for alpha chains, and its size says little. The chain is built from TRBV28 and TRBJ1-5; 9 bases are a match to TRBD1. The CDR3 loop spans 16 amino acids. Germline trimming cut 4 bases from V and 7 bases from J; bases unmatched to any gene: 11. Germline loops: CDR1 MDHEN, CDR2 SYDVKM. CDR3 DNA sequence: TGTGCCAGCAGTTCCCCGGGACAGGGTCCGAGGCAGCCCCAGCATTTT. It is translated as CASSSPGQGPRQPQHF.

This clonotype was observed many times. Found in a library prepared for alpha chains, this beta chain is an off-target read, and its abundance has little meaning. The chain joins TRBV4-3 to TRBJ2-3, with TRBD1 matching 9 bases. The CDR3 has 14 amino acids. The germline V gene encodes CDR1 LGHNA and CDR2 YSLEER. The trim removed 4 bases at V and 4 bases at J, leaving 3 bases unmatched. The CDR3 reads CASSLRQGADTQYF. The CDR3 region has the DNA TGCGCCAGCAGCCTTCGACAGGGGGCAGATACGCAGTATTTT.

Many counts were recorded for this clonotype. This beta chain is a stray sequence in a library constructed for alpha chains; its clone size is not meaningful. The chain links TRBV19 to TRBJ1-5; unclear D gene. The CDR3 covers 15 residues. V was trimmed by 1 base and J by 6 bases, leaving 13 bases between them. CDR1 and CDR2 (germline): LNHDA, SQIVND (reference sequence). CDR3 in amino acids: CASSIGGSEAQPQHF. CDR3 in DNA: TGTGCCAGTAGTATAGGAGGTAGTGAGGCTCAGCCCCAGCATTTT.

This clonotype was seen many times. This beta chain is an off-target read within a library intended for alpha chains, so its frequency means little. The CDR3 bases are TGTGCCAGCAGCAACACAGGGGTTACTGAAGCTTTCTTT. Translation gives CASSNTGVTEAFF. The chain combines TRBV7-2 with TRBJ1-1, with TRBD1 matching over 7 bases. This CDR3 contains 13 residues. From germline, CDR1 is SGHTA and CDR2 FQGNSA. Unmatched junction bases numbered 5, after V lost 5 bases and J lost 5 bases.

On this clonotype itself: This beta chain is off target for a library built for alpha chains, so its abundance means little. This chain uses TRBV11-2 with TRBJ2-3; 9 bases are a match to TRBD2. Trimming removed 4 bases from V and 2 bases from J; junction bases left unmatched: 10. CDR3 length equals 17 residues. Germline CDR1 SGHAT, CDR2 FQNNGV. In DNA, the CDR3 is TGTGCCAGCAGCTCCGGGGGAGCGGGGGGTTACACAGATACGCAGTATTTT. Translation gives CASSSGGAGGYTDTQYF.

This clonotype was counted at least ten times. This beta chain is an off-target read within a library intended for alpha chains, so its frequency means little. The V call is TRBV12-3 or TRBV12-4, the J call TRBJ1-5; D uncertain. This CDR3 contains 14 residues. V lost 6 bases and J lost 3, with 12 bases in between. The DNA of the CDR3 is TGTGCCAGCAGACTTGGGTCTTTCAATCAGCCCCAGCATTTT. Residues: CASRLGSFNQPQHF.

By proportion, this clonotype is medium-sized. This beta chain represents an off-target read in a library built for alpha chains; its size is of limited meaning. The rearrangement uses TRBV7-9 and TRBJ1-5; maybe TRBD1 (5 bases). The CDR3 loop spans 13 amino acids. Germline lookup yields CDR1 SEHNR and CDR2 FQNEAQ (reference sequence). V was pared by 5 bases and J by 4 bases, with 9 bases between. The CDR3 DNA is TGTGCCAGCAGCGTAAAGGGGAATCAGCCCCAGCATTTT. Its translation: CASSVKGNQPQHF. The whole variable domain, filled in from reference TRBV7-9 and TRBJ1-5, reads DTGVSQNPRHKITKRGQNVTFRCDPISEHNRLYWYRQTLGQGPEFLTYFQNEAQLEKSRLLSDRFSAERPKGSFSTLEIQRTEQGDSAMYLCASSVKGNQPQHFGDGTRLSIL.

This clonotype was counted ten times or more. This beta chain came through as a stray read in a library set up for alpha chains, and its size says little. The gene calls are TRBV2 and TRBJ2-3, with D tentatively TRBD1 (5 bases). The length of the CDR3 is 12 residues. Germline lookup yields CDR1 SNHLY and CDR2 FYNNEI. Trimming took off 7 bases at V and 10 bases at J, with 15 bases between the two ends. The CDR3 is CASTFGAEAQYF. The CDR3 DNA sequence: TGTGCCAGCACCTTTGGGGCCGAGGCGCAGTATTTT.

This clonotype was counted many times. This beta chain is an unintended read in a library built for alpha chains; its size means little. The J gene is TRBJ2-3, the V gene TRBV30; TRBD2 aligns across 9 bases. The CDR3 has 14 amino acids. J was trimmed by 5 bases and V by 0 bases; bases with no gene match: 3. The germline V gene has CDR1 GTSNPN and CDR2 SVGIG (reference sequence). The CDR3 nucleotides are TGTGCCTGGAGTGTAAGCGGGGGGAAAGATACGCAGTATTTT. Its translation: CAWSVSGGKDTQYF.

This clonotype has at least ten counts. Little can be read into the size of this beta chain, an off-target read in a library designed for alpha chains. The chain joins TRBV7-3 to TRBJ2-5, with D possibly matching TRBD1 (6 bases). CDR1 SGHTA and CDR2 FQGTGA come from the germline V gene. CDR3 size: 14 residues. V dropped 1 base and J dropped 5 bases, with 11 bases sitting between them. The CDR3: CASSLNGGVETQYF. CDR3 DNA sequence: TGTGCCAGCAGCTTAAATGGGGGCGTCGAGACCCAGTACTTC.

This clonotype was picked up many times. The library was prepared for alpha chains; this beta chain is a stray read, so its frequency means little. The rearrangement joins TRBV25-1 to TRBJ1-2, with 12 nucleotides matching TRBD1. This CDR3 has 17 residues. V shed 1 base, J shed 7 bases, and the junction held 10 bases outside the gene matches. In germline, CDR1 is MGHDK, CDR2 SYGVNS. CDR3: CASSEFGGTGGLAGYTF. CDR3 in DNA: TGTGCCAGCAGTGAATTCGGCGGGACAGGGGGCCTCGCTGGCTACACCTTC.

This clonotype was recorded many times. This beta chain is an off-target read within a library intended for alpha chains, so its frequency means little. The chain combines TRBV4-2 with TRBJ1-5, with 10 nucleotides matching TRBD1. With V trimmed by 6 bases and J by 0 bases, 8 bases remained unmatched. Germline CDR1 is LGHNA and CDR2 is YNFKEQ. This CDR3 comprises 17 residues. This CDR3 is CASSLTGGLYSNQPQHF. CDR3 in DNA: TGTGCCAGCAGTCTGACAGGGGGCCTTTATAGCAATCAGCCCCAGCATTTT.

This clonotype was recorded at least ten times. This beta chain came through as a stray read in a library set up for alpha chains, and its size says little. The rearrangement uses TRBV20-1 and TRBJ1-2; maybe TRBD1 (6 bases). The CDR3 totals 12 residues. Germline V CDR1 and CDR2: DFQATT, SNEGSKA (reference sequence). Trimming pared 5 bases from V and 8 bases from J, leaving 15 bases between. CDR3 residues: CSAADRTPGYTF. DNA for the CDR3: TGCAGTGCTGCCGACAGGACTCCGGGCTACACCTTC.

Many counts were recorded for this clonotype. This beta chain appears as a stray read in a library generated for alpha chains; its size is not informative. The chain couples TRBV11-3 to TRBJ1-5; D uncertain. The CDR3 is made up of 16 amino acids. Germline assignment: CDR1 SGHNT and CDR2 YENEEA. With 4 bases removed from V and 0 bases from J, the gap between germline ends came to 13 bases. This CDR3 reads CASSSASRFSNQPQHF. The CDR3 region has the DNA TGTGCCAGCAGCTCCGCTTCGAGGTTTAGCAATCAGCCCCAGCATTTT.

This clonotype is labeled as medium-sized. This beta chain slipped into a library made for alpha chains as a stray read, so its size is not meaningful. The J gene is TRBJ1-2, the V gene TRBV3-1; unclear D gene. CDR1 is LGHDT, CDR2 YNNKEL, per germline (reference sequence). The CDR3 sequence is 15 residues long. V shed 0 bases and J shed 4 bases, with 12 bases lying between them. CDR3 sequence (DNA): TGTGCCAGCAGCCAAGATTGGCAGAGCCTCTATGGCTACACCTTC. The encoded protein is CASSQDWQSLYGYTF.

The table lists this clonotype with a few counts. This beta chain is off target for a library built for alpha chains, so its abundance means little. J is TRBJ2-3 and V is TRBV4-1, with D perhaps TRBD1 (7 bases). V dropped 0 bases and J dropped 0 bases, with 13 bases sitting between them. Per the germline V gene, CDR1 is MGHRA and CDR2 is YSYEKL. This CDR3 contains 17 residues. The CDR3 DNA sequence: TGCGCCAGCAGCCAAGAAGGAGGGGGCATGAGCACAGATACGCAGTATTTT. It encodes CASSQEGGGMSTDTQYF.

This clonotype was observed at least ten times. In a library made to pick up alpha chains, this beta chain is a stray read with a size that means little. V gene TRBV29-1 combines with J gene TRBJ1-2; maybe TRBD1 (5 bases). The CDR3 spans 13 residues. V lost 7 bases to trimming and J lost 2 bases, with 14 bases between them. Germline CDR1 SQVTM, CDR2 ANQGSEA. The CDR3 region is CSAARGDNYGYTF. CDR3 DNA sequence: TGCAGCGCTGCGAGGGGCGACAACTATGGCTACACCTTC.